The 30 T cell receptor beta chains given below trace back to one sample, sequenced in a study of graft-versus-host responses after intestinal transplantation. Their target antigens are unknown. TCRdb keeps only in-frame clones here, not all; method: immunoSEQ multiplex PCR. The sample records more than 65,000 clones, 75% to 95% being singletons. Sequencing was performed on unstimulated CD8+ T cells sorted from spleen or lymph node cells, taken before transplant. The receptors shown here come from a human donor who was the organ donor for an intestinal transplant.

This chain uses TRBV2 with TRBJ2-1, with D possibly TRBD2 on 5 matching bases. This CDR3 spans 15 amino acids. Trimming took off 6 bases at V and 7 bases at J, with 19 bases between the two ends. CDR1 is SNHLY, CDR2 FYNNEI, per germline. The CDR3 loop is CASRDVPIPGNEQFF. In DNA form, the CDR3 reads TGTGCCAGCAGGGATGTCCCAATACCGGGGAATGAGCAGTTCTTC.

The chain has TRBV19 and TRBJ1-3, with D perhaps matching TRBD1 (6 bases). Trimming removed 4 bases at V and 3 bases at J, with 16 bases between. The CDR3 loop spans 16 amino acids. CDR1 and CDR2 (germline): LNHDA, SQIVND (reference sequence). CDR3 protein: CASSRRDINFGNTIYF. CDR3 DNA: TGTGCCAGTAGTAGGCGGGACATTAATTTTGGAAACACCATATATTTT.

The DNA for the CDR3 is TGTGCCAGCAGCCAACAGAGAAATCAGCCCCAGCATTTT. As protein: CASSQQRNQPQHF. This rearrangement joins TRBV11-2 to TRBJ1-5; no definite D call. The germline V gene encodes CDR1 SGHAT and CDR2 FQNNGV. CDR3 length equals 13 residues. V gave up 5 bases and J gave up 4 bases, with 9 bases separating them.

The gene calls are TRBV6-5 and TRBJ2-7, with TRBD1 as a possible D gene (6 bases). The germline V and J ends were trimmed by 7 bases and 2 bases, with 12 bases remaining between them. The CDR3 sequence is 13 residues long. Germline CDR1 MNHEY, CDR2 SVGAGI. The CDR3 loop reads CASNFRTAYEQYF. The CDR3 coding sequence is TGTGCCAGCAATTTTCGGACAGCCTACGAGCAGTACTTC.

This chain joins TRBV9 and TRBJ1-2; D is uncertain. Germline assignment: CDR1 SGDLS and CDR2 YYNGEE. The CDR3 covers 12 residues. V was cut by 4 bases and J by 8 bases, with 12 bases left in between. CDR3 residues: CASSYTDRGYTF. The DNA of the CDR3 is TGTGCCAGCAGCTATACCGACCGCGGCTACACCTTC.

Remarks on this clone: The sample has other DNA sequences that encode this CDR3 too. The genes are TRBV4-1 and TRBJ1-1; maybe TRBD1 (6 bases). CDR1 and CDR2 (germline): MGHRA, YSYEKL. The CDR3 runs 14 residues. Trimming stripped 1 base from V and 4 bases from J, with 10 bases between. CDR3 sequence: CASSQGQGSTEAFF. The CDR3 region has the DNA TGCGCCAGCAGCCAAGGGCAGGGGAGCACTGAAGCTTTCTTT.

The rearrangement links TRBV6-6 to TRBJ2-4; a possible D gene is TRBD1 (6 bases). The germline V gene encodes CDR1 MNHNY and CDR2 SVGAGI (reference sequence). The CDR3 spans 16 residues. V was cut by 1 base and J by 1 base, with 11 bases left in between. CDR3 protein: CASSYYRVIAKNIQYF. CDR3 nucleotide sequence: TGTGCCAGCAGTTACTACAGGGTCATCGCCAAAAACATTCAGTACTTC.

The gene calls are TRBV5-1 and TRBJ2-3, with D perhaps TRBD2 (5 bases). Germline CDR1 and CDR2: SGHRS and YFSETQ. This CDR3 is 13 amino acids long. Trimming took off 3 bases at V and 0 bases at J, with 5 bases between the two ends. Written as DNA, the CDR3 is TGCGCCAGCAGCTGGACTAGCACAGATACGCAGTATTTT. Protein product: CASSWTSTDTQYF. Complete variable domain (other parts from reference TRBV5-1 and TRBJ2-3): KAGVTQTPRYLIKTRGQQVTLSCSPISGHRSVSWYQQTPGQGLQFLFEYFSETQRNKGNFPGRFSGRQFSNSRSEMNVSTLELGDSALYLCASSWTSTDTQYFGPGTRLTVL.

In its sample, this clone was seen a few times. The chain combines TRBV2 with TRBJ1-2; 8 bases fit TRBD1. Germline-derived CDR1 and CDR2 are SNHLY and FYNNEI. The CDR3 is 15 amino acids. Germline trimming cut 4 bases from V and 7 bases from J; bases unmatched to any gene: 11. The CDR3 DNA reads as TGTGCCAGCAGTGGGGCCTATCAGGGGGCTAGTGGCTACACCTTC. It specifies CASSGAYQGASGYTF.

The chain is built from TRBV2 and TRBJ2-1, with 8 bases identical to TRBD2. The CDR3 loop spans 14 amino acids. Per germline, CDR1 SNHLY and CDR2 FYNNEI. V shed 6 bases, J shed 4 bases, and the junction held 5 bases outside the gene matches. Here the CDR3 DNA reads TGTGCCAGCAGAGATGGGACTAGATACAATGAGCAGTTCTTC. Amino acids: CASRDGTRYNEQFF. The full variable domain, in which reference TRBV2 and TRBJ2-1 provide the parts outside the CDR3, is EPEVTQTPSHQVTQMGQEVILRCVPISNHLYFYWYRQILGQKVEFLVSFYNNEISEKSEIFDDQFSVERPDGSNFTLKIRSTKLEDSAMYFCASRDGTRYNEQFFGPGTRLTVL.

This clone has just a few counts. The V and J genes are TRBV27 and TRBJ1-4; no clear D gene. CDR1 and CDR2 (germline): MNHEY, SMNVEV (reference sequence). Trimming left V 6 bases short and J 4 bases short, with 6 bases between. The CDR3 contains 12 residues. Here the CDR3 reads CASRRINEKLFF. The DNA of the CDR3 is TGTGCCAGCAGACGGATTAATGAAAAACTGTTTTTT.

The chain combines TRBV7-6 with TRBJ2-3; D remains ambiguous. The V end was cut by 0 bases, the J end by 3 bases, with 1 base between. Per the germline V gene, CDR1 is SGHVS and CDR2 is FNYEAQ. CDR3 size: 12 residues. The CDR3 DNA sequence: TGTGCCAGCAGCTTAGCGACAGATACGCAGTATTTT. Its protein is CASSLATDTQYF.

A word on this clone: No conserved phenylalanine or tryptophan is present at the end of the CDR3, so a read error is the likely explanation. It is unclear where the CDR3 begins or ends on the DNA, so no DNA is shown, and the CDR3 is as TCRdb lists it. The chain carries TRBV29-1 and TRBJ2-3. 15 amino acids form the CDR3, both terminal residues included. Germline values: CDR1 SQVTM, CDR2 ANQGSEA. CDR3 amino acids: CSVNYIDTDTQYFGL.

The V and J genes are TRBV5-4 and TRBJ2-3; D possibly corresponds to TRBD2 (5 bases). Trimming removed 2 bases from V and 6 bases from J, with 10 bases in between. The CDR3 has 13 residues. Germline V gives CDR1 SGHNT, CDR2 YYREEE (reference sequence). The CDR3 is CASSFRGGDTQYF. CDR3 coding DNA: TGTGCCAGCAGCTTTCGGGGTGGGGATACGCAGTATTTT.

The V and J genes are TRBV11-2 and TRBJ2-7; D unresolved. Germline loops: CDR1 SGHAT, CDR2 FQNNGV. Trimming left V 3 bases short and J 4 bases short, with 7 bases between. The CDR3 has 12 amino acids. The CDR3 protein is CASSFAEYEQYF. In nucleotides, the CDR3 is TGTGCCAGCAGCTTTGCCGAATACGAGCAGTACTTC.

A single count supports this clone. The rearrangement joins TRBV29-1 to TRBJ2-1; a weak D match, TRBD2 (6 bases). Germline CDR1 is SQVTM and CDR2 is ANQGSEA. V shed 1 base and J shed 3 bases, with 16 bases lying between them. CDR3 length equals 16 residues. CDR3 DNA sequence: TGCAGCGTTGAAGTGATTGGACTACCCGACTACAATGAGCAGTTCTTC. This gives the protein CSVEVIGLPDYNEQFF.

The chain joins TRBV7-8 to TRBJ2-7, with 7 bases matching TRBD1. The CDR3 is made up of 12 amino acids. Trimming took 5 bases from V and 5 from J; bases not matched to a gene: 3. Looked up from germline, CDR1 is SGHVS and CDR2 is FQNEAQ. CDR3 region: CASSPDRDEQYF. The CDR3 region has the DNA TGTGCCAGCAGCCCCGACAGGGACGAGCAGTACTTC.

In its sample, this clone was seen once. The CDR3 DNA reads as TGTGCCAGCAGTCCCGTCCGGGCCTACAATGAGCAGTTCTTC. Protein: CASSPVRAYNEQFF. The chain has TRBV27 and TRBJ2-1, with no clear D. This CDR3 has 14 residues. Germline V gene sequence: CDR1 MNHEY, CDR2 SMNVEV (reference sequence). V lost 5 bases and J lost 2, with 10 bases in between.

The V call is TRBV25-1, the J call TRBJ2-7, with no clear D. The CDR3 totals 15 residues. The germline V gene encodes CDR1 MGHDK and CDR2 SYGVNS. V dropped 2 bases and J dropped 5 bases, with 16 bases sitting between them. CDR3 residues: CASSERRDLENEQYF. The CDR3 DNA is TGTGCCAGCAGTGAAAGGCGCGACCTAGAGAACGAGCAGTACTTC.

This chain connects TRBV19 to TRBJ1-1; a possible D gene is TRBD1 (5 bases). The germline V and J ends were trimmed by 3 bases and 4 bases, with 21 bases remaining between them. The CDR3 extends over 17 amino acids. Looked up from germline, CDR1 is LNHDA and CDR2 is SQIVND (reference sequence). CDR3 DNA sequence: TGTGCCAGTAGTATGGGCCCACCCCCAGGGAGTCGCACTGAAGCTTTCTTT. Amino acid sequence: CASSMGPPPGSRTEAFF.

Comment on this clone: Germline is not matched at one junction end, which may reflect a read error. CDR3 sequence reads: CASSLGVLMKFRHF. CDR3 DNA sequence: TGTGCCAGCAGCTTGGGAGTTCTCATGAAATTTCGGCACTTC. The chain links TRBV5-6 to TRBJ2-7; D not certain. The CDR3 is made up of 14 amino acids. From germline, CDR1 is SGHDT and CDR2 YYEEEE.

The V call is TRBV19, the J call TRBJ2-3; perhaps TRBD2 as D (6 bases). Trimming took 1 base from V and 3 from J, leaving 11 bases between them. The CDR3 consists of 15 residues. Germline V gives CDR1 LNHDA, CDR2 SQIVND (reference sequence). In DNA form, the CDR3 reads TGTGCCAGTAGTATAGGTTCTAGCGTAACAGATACGCAGTATTTT. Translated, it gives CASSIGSSVTDTQYF.

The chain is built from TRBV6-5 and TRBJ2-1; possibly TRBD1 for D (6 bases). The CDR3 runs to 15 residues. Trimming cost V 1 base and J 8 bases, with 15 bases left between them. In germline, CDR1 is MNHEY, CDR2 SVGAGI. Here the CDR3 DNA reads TGTGCCAGCAGTTACTTCCCCAGGGGTGGCGATGAGCAGTTCTTC. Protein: CASSYFPRGGDEQFF.

In DNA form, the CDR3 reads TGCGCCAGCAGTGATCCCATTCCGACAGCCCTAGATGGCTACACCTTC. Amino acids: CASSDPIPTALDGYTF. This sequence joins TRBV10-1 and TRBJ1-2; D might be TRBD1 (5 bases). Trimming left V 3 bases short and J 6 bases short, with 20 bases between. CDR1 and CDR2 (germline): WNHNN, SYGVQD (reference sequence). The CDR3 spans 16 residues.

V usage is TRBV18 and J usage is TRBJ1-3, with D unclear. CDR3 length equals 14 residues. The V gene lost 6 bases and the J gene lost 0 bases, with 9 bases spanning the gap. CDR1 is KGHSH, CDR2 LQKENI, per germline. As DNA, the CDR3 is TGTGCCAGCTCGCCAGAGAGCTCTGGAAACACCATATATTTT. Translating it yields CASSPESSGNTIYF. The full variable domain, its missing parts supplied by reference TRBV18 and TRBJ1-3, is NAGVMQNPRHLVRRRGQEARLRCSPMKGHSHVYWYRQLPEEGLKFMVYLQKENIIDESGMPKERFSAEFPKEGPSILRIQQVVRGDSAAYFCASSPESSGNTIYFGEGSWLTVV.

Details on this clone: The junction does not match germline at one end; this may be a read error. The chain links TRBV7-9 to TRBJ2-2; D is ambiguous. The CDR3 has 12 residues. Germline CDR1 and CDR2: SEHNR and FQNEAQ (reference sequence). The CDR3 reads CVSSFDGGELFF. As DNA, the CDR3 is TGTGTCAGCAGCTTCGACGGAGGGGAGCTGTTTTTT.

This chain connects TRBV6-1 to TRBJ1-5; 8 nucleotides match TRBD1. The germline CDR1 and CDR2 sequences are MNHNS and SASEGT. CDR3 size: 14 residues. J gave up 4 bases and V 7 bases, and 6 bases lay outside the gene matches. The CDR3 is CASTQDRANQPQHF. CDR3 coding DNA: TGTGCCAGCACCCAGGACAGGGCAAATCAGCCCCAGCATTTT.

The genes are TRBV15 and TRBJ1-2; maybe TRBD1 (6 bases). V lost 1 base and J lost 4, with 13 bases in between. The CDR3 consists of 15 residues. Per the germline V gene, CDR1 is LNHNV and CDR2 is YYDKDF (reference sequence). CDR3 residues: CATSRGDRSFYGYTF. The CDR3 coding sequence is TGTGCCACCAGCAGAGGCGACAGGTCGTTCTATGGCTACACCTTC.

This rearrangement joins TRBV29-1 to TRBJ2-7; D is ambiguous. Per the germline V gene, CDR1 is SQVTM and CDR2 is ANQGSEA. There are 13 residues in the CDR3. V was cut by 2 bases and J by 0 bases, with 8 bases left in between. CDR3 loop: CSVEFASSYEQYF. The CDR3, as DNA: TGCAGCGTTGAATTCGCGAGCTCCTACGAGCAGTACTTC.

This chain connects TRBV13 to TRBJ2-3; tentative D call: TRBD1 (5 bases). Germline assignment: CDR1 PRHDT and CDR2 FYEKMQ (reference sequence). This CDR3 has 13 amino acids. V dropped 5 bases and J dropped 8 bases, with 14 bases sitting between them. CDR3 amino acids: CASSMTEHFTQYF. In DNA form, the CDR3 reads TGTGCCAGCAGCATGACAGAGCATTTTACGCAGTATTTT.